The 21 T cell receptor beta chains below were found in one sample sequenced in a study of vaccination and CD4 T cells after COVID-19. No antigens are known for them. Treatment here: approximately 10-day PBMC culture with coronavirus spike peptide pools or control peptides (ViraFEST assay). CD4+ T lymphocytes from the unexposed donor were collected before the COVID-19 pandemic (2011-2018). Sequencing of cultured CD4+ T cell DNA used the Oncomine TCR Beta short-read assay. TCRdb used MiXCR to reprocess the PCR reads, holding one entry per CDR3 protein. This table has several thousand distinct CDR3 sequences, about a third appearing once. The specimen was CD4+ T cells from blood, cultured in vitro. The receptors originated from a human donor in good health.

Here the CDR3 reads CSVWDPNTEAFF. The CDR3 coding sequence is TGCAGCGTCTGGGACCCGAACACTGAAGCTTTCTTT. V usage is TRBV29-1 and J usage is TRBJ1-1; weak D call: TRBD1 (5 bases). The V and J ends lost 6 bases and 1 base respectively, with 9 bases between them. CDR3 length: 12 residues. The V gene's germline CDR1 is SQVTM and CDR2 ANQGSEA.

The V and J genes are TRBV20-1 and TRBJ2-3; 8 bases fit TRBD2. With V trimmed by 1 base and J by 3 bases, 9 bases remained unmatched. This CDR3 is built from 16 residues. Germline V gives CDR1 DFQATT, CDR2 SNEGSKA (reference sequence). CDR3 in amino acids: CSARGRGARPTDTQYF. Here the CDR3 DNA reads TGCAGTGCTAGAGGGCGGGGGGCTAGACCAACAGATACGCAGTATTTT.

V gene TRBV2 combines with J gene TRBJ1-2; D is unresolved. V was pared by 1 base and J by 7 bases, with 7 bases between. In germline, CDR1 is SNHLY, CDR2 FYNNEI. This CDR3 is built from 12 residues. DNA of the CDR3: TGTGCCAGCAGTGAAGTTAGAAGTGGCTACACCTTC. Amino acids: CASSEVRSGYTF.

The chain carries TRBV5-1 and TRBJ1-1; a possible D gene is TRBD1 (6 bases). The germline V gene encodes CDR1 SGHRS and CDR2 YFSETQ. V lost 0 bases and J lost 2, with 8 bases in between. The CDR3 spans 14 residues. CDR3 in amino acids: CASSLGTDNTEAFF. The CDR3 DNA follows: TGCGCCAGCAGCTTGGGGACAGATAACACTGAAGCTTTCTTT.

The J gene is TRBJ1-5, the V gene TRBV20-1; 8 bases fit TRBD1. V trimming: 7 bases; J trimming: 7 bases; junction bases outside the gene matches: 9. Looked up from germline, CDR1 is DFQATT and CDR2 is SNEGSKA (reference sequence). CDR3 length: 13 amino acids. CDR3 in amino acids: CSVGQGGGQPQHF. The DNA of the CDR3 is TGCAGTGTTGGACAGGGAGGCGGGCAGCCCCAGCATTTT.

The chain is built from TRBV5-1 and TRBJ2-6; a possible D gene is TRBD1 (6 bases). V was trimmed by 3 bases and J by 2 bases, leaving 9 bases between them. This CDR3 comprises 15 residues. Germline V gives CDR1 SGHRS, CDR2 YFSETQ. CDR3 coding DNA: TGCGCCAGCAGCTATAGGACAGCTGGGGCCAACGTCCTGACTTTC. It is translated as CASSYRTAGANVLTF. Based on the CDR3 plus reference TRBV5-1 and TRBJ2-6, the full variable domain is KAGVTQTPRYLIKTRGQQVTLSCSPISGHRSVSWYQQTPGQGLQFLFEYFSETQRNKGNFPGRFSGRQFSNSRSEMNVSTLELGDSALYLCASSYRTAGANVLTFGAGSRLTVL.

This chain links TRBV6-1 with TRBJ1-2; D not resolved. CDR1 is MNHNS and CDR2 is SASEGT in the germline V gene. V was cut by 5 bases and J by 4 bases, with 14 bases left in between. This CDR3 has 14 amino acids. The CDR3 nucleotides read TGTGCCAGCAGTCCCCGGGGTGACTTCTATGGCTACACCTTC. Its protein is CASSPRGDFYGYTF.

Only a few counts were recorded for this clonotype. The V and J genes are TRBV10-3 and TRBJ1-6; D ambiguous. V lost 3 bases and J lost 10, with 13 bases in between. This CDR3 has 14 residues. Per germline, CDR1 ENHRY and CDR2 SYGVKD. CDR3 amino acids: CAISDIGSGSPLHF. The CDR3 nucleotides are TGTGCCATCAGTGATATCGGGAGCGGGTCACCCCTCCACTTT.

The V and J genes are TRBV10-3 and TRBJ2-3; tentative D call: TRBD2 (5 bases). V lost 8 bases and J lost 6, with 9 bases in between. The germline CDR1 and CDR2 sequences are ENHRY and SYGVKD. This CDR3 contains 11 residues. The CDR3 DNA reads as TGTGCCATCGGTTGGGAGGATACGCAGTATTTT. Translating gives CAIGWEDTQYF.

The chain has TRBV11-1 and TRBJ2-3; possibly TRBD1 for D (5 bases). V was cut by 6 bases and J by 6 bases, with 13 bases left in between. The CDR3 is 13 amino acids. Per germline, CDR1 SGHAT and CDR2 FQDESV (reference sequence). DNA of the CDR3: TGTGCCAGCAGTCTAAGGGGATCCGATACGCAGTATTTT. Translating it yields CASSLRGSDTQYF.

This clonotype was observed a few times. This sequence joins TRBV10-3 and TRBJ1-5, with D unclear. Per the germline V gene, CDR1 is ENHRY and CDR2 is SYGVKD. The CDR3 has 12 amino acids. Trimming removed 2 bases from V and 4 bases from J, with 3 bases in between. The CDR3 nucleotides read TGTGCCATCAGTGAGGTGAATCAGCCCCAGCATTTT. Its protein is CAISEVNQPQHF.

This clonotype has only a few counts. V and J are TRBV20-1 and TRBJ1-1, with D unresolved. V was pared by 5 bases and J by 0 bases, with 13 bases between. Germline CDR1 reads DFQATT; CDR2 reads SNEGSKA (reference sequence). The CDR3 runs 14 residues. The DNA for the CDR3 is TGCAGTGCTTCCACATATATCATGAACACTGAAGCTTTCTTT. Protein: CSASTYIMNTEAFF.

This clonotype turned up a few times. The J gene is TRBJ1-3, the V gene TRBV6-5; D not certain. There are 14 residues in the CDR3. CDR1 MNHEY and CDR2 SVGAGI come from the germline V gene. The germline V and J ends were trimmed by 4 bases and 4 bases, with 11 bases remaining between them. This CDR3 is CASSSVLSGNTIYF. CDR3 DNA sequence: TGTGCCAGCAGTTCCGTACTTAGCGGAAACACCATATATTTT.

DNA of the CDR3: TGTGCCAGCAGTTACTCGAGCAGCGGGGGTCCCAATGAGCAGTTCTTC. Translation gives CASSYSSSGGPNEQFF. This chain joins TRBV6-5 and TRBJ2-1, with 8 positions matching TRBD2. The germline CDR1 and CDR2 sequences are MNHEY and SVGAGI. There are 16 residues in the CDR3. Germline trimming cut 0 bases from V and 6 bases from J; bases unmatched to any gene: 7.

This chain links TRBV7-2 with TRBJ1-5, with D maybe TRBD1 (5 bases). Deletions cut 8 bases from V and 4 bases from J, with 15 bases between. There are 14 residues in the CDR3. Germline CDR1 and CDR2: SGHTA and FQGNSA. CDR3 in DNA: TGTGCCAGCGCACGTTTTCAGGGAAATCAGCCCCAGCATTTT. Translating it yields CASARFQGNQPQHF.

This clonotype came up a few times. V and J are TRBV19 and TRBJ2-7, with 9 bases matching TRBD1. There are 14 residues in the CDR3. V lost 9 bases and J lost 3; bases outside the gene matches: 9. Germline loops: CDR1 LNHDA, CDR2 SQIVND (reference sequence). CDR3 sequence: CARKAGTGHYEQYF. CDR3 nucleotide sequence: TGTGCCAGGAAGGCCGGGACAGGGCACTACGAGCAGTACTTC. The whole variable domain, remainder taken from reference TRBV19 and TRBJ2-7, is DGGITQSPKYLFRKEGQNVTLSCEQNLNHDAMYWYRQDPGQGLRLIYYSQIVNDFQKGDIAEGYSVSREKKESFPLTVTSAQKNPTAFYLCARKAGTGHYEQYFGPGTRLTVT.

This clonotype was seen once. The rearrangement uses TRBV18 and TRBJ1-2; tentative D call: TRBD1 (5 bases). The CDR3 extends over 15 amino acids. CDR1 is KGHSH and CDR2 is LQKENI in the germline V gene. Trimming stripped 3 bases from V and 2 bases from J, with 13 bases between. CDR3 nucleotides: TGTGCCAGCTCACCTACTACGACAGAGAACTATGGCTACACCTTC. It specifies CASSPTTTENYGYTF.

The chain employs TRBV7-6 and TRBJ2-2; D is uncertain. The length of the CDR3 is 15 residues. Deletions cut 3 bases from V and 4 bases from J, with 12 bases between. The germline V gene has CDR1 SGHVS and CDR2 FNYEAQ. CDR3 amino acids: CASSFQVVGTGELFF. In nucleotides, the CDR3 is TGTGCCAGCAGCTTCCAGGTCGTCGGCACCGGGGAGCTGTTTTTT.

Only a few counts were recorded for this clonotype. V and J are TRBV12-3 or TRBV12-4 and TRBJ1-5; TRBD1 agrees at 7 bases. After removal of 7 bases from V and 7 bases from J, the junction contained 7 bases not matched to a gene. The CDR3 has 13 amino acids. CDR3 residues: CASNTGEGQPQHF. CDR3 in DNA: TGTGCCAGCAATACAGGGGAAGGCCAGCCCCAGCATTTT.

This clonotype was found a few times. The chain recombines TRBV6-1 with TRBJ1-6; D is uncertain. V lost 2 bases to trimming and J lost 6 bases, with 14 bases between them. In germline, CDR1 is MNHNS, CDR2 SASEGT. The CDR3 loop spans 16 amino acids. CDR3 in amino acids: CASSERHYMGNSPLHF. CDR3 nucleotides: TGTGCCAGCAGTGAAAGGCACTACATGGGTAATTCACCCCTCCACTTT.

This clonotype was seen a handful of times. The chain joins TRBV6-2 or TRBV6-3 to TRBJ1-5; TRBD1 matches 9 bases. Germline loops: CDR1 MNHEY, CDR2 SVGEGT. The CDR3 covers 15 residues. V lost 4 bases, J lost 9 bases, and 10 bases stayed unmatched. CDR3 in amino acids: CASSWDREGLWPQHF. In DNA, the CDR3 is TGTGCCAGCAGTTGGGACAGGGAGGGTCTTTGGCCCCAGCATTTT.